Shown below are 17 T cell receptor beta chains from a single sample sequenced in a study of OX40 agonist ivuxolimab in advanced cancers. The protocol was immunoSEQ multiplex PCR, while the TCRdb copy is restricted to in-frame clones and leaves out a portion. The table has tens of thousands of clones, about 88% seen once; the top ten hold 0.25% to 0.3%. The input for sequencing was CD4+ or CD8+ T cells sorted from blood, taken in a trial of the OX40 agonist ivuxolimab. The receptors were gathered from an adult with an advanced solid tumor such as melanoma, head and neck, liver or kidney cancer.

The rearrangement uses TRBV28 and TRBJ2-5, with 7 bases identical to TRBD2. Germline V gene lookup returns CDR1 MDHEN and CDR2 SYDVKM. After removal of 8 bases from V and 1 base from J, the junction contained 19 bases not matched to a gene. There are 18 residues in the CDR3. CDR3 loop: CASYPSPGAGVTQETQYF. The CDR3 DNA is TGTGCCAGCTACCCTTCGCCTGGCGCGGGAGTTACCCAAGAGACCCAGTACTTC.

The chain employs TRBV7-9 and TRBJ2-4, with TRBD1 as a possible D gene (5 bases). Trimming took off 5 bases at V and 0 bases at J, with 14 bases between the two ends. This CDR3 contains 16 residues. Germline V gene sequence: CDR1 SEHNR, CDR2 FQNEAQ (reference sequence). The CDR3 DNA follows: TGTGCCAGCAGCATCGACAGCCGGCTAGCCAAAAACATTCAGTACTTC. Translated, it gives CASSIDSRLAKNIQYF.

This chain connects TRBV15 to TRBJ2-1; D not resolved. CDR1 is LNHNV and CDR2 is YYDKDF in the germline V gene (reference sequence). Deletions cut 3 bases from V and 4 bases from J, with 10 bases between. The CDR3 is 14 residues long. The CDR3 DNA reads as TGTGCCACCAGCAGTAGAAACAGTTACAATGAGCAGTTCTTC. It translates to CATSSRNSYNEQFF.

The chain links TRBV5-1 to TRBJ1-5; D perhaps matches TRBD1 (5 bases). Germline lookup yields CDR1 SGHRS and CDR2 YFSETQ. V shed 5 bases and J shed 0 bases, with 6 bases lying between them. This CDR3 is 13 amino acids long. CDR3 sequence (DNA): TGCGCCAGCAGACAGGATAGCAATCAGCCCCAGCATTTT. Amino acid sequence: CASRQDSNQPQHF.

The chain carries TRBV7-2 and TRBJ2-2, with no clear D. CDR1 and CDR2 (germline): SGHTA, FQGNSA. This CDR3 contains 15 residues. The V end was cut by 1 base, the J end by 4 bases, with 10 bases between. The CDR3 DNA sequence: TGTGCCAGCAGCTTAGGCTATCTAGGCACCGGGGAGCTGTTTTTT. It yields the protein CASSLGYLGTGELFF.

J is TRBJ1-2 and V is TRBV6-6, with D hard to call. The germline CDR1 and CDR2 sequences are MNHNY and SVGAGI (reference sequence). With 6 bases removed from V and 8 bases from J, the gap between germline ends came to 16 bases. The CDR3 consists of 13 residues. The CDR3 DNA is TGTGCCAGCAGCCCCCCCGTGAGGAAGGGCTACACCTTC. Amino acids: CASSPPVRKGYTF.

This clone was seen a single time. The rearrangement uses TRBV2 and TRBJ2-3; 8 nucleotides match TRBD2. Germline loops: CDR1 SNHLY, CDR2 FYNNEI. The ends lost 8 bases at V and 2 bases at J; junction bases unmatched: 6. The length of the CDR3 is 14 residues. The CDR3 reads CASREGSDTDTQYF. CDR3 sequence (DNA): TGTGCCAGCCGGGAGGGGTCGGACACAGATACGCAGTATTTT.

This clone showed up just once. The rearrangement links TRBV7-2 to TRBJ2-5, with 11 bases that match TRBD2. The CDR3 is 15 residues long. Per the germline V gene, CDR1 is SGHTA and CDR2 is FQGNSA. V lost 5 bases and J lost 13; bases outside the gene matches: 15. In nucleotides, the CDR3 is TGTGCCAGCAGCCCGTCCGGGACTAGCGGTGCCAACCGGTACTTC. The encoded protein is CASSPSGTSGANRYF.

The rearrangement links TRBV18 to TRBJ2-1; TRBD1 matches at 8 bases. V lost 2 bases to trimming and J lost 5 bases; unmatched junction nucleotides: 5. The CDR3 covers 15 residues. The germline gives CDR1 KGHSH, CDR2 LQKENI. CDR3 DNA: TGTGCCAGCTCACCAACGGCAGGGGGCCACAATGAGCAGTTCTTC. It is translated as CASSPTAGGHNEQFF.

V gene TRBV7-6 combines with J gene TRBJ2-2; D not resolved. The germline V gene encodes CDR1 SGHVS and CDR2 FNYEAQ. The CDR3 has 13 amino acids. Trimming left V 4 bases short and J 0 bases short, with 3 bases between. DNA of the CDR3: TGTGCCAGCAGCTGGTCGAACACCGGGGAGCTGTTTTTT. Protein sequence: CASSWSNTGELFF.

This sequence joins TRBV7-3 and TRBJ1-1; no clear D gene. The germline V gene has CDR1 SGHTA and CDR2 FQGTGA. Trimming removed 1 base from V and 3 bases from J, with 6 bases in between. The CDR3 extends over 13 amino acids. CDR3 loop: CASSLSEDTEAFF. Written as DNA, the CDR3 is TGTGCCAGCAGCTTAAGCGAGGACACTGAAGCTTTCTTT.

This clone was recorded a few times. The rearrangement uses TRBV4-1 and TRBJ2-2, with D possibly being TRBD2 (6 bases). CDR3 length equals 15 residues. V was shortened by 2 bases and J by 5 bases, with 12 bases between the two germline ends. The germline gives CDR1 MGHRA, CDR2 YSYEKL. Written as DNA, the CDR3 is TGCGCCAGCAGCCAACCCTGGGAGGAAACCGGGGAGCTGTTTTTT. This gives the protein CASSQPWEETGELFF.

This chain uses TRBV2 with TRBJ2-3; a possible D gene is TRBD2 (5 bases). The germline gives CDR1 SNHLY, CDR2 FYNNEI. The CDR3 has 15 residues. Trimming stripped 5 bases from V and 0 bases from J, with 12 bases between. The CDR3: CASSLGRTSTDTQYF. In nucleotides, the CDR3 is TGTGCCAGCAGTTTAGGCAGGACTAGCACAGATACGCAGTATTTT.

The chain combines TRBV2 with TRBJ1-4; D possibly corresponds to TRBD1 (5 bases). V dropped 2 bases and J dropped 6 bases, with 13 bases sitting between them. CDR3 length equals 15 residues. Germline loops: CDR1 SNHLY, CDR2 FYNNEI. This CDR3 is CASSEYGGTHEKLFF. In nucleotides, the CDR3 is TGTGCCAGCAGTGAATATGGGGGTACCCATGAAAAACTGTTTTTT. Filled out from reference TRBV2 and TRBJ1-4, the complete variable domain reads EPEVTQTPSHQVTQMGQEVILRCVPISNHLYFYWYRQILGQKVEFLVSFYNNEISEKSEIFDDQFSVERPDGSNFTLKIRSTKLEDSAMYFCASSEYGGTHEKLFFGSGTQLSVL.

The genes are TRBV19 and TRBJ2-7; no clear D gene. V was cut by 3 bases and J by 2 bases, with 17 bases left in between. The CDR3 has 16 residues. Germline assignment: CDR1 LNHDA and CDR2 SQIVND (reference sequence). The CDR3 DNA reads TGTGCCAGTAGTATTCTCCGCAGCAGTAGTACCTACGAGCAGTACTTC. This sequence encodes CASSILRSSSTYEQYF. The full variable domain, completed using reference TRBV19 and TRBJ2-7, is DGGITQSPKYLFRKEGQNVTLSCEQNLNHDAMYWYRQDPGQGLRLIYYSQIVNDFQKGDIAEGYSVSREKKESFPLTVTSAQKNPTAFYLCASSILRSSSTYEQYFGPGTRLTVT.

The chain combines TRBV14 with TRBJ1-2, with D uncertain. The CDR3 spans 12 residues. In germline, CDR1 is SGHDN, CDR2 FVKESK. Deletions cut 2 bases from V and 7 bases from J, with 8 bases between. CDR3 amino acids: CASSQITGGYTF. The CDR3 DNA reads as TGTGCCAGCAGCCAAATAACGGGTGGCTACACCTTC.

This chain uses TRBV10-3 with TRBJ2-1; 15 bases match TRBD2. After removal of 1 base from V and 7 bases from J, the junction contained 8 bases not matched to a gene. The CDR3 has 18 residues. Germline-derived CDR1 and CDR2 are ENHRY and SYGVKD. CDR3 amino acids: CAISEYSRGTSGRNEQFF. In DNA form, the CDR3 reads TGTGCCATCAGTGAGTACTCACGAGGGACTAGCGGGAGGAATGAGCAGTTCTTC.